The rows below give T cell receptor beta chains drawn from one sample of a study of tumor and adjacent non-tumor tissue in lung cancer. TCRdb independently ran MiXCR on the multiplex PCR reads; one entry per CDR3 protein. The data contain roughly 75,000 distinct CDR3 sequences, roughly 80% of them singletons. The sequencing input was distant non-tumor lung tissue. The receptors stem from a man aged 55 to 70 with non-small cell lung cancer. Both conserved end residues are part of each CDR3. The D gene is left open where the match is weak. Where a row states a size, it is once, few, many or the class of an expanded clone; other rows omit it.

TRBV11-2	TRBJ2-7	NA	TRBD2	TGTGTCAGCAGCTTAACGACTAGCGGATCTTACGAGCAGTGCTTC	CVSSLTTSGSYEQCF
TRBV11-3	TRBJ2-3	once	NA	TGTGCCAGCAGCTTAGTCGCCGGGGGGCGGACAAATATGCAGTATTTT	CASSLVAGGRTNMQYF
TRBV12-3/TRBV12-4	TRBJ2-2	NA	NA	TGCGCCAGCCGTCCCGGAGGCAACATCGGGCAGCTGTTTTTT	CASRPGGNIGQLFF
TRBV4-1	TRBJ2-3	NA	NA	TGCGCCCGCAGCCAAACGGACTTGGATACGCATTATTTT	CARSQTDLDTHYF
TRBV20-1	TRBJ2-1	NA	TRBD2	TGCAATGCTATGGGACTAGCGAGCTCCTACAATGAGCAGTTCTTC	CNAMGLASSYNEQFF
TRBV4-2	TRBJ1-1	once	NA	TGTGCCAACAGCCATGGACGGGAAACAACTAAAGCTTTCTTT	CANSHGRETTKAFF
TRBV6-1	TRBJ1-5	NA	TRBD1	TGTGCCAGCAGTGTCGGTCCCGTGACAGGGCATACCAATCAGCCCCAGCATTTT	CASSVGPVTGHTNQPQHF
TRBV20-1	TRBJ2-2	NA	NA	TGCAGTGCTAGAGCAGAGACCCTTTGGGGTGGGGAGCCGTTTTTT	CSARAETLWGGEPFF
TRBV6-2/TRBV6-3	TRBJ2-5	many	NA	TGTGCCAGCAGTTACCCAAAACTAGGAGGGGAGACCCAGTACTTC	CASSYPKLGGETQYF
TRBV20-1	TRBJ1-1	NA	TRBD1	TGCAGTGTTAACAGGGGATATAGTGAAGCTATCTTT	CSVNRGYSEAIF
TRBV29-1	TRBJ2-7	NA	NA	TGCAGCGCGATCGAGCAGGTCCACTCTTACGAGCAGTACTTC	CSAIEQVHSYEQYF
TRBV6-5	TRBJ1-5	once	TRBD1	TGCGCCAGCAGTTACACGACAGGGAGCGATCAGGCCCAGCATTTT	CASSYTTGSDQAQHF
TRBV11-3	TRBJ2-7	NA	NA	TGTGCCAGTATCTTGGGCATCTACGAGCAGTACTTC	CASILGIYEQYF
TRBV11-1	TRBJ1-1	NA	TRBD1	TGTGCCAGCATCACGCAGGGGGGCACTGAAGCTCTCTTT	CASITQGGTEALF
TRBV7-8	TRBJ2-1	NA	NA	TGTGGCAGCAGCTCCACGGGAAACGAGCAGTTCTTC	CGSSSTGNEQFF
TRBV12-3/TRBV12-4	TRBJ1-2	NA	NA	TGTGCCAGCATGGGAGGGGATGACTATGGTTACACCTTC	CASMGGDDYGYTF
TRBV29-1	TRBJ2-3	NA	NA	TGCAGCGTTGTTTCAGAGACAGATACGCAGTATTTT	CSVVSETDTQYF
TRBV20-1	TRBJ2-5	NA	TRBD1	TGCAGTGCTAGAACCGGACAGGTAGAGACCCTGTACTTC	CSARTGQVETLYF
TRBV4-3	TRBJ2-7	NA	NA	TGCGCCAGCAGCCAGTGGGGGGAGAGGGCAGTTTATGAGCAGTACTTC	CASSQWGERAVYEQYF
TRBV6-1	TRBJ1-1	NA	TRBD1	TGCGCCAGCGGTGAAGACAGGGGCGACACTGAAGCTTCCTTT	CASGEDRGDTEASF
TRBV20-1	TRBJ1-1	NA	NA	TGCAGTGCTATACGAGGGGACACTGAAGCTTTCTTT	CSAIRGDTEAFF
TRBV11-1	TRBJ2-3	NA	NA	TGTGCCAGCAGCTTAACGTTCGTCGGGGGCCAAGGGGGCACAGATACGCAGTATTTT	CASSLTFVGGQGGTDTQYF
TRBV6-2/TRBV6-3	TRBJ2-7	many	TRBD2	TGTGCCAGCAGTTACGTGGGACTAGCGGGAGGGAAGAACGAGCAGTACTTC	CASSYVGLAGGKNEQYF
TRBV10-1	TRBJ2-7	once	TRBD1	TGCACCAACAGGGGACAGGAGGCATACGAGCAGTATTTC	CTNRGQEAYEQYF
TRBV29-1	TRBJ2-7	NA	NA	TGCAGCGTTGTTAAGGGGAGCGAGCAGTACTTC	CSVVKGSEQYF
TRBV6-8	TRBJ2-5	many	NA	TGTGCCAGCATCCCCCCCTCTGGGGGCCGGGAGACCCAGTACTTC	CASIPPSGGRETQYF
TRBV5-1	TRBJ2-4	NA	NA	TGCGCCTGCAGCTTGGAGGGGGGAGAGAAAAACATTCAGTACTTC	CACSLEGGEKNIQYF
TRBV11-2	TRBJ2-1	NA	NA	TGTGCCAGCAGCCGGGTAGGAGGCTACAATGATCACTTCTTC	CASSRVGGYNDHFF
TRBV11-2	TRBJ2-2	many	NA	TGTGCCAGCAGCTTAGAGAACACCGGGGAGCTGTTTTTT	CASSLENTGELFF
TRBV4-1	TRBJ2-3	NA	NA	TGCGACAGCAGCCACCTGATCGGGCCACAGGTCGATACGCAGTATTTT	CDSSHLIGPQVDTQYF
TRBV12-3/TRBV12-4	TRBJ2-1	many	TRBD2	TGTGCCAGCAGCTCCGGGACTAGCGGTTACAATGAGCAGTTCTTC	CASSSGTSGYNEQFF
TRBV6-5	TRBJ1-1	NA	TRBD1	TGCGCCAGCAGTTACTGGGGGACAGGGCGGAACACTGAAGCTTTCTTT	CASSYWGTGRNTEAFF
TRBV20-1	TRBJ1-1	NA	NA	TGCAGTGCTTACCAGGGTGGCACTGAAGCTTTCTTT	CSAYQGGTEAFF
TRBV6-2/TRBV6-3	TRBJ1-1	NA	NA	TGTGCCAGCAGATACCCATACGGGAACACTAAAGCTTTCTTT	CASRYPYGNTKAFF
TRBV28	TRBJ1-5	few	NA	TGTGCCTGCAGTTTATTTTACACGGGGAAATGGGGTCAGCCCCAGCATTTC	CACSLFYTGKWGQPQHF
TRBV4-3	TRBJ1-2	NA	TRBD1	TGCGTCAGCAGCCAAGAACAGGGGAGCTATGGCTACACCTTC	CVSSQEQGSYGYTF
TRBV11-2	TRBJ1-6	NA	TRBD1	TGTGCCAACAGCTTAGGAGGGGGCAATAATTCACCCGTCCACTTT	CANSLGGGNNSPVHF
TRBV20-1	TRBJ2-7	NA	TRBD2	TGCAGTTCTAGAGACCTGAGAGGGGACTACGAGGAGTACTTC	CSSRDLRGDYEEYF
TRBV11-3	TRBJ2-3	NA	NA	TGTGCCAGGAGCCCACGCACGTCGAGGATCACAGATACGCAGTATTTT	CARSPRTSRITDTQYF
TRBV20-1	TRBJ2-1	NA	NA	TGCAGTGCTAGAGGGATCAGCGGTTACAATGAGCAGTTCTTC	CSARGISGYNEQFF
TRBV20-1	TRBJ1-1	NA	NA	TGCAATACTCTAACAGGGAAGAACACTGAAGCTTTCTTT	CNTLTGKNTEAFF
TRBV11-3	TRBJ2-2	few	TRBD2	TGTGCCAGTAGCTCCCGGGGAGCGGGAGGGTACAGAGCCGGAGAGCTGTTGTTT	CASSSRGAGGYRAGELLF
TRBV20-1	TRBJ2-7	NA	TRBD2	TGCAGTGCCAATGTGGCGGGAGGTTACGATCAGTACTTC	CSANVAGGYDQYF
TRBV12-3/TRBV12-4	TRBJ2-2	NA	TRBD1	TGTGCCAGCAGACGACAGGGTACCAGGGAGCTGTTTTTT	CASRRQGTRELFF
TRBV6-6	TRBJ2-5	NA	NA	TGTGCCAGCAGTGACTCGGACAGTCAAGAGACCCAGTACTTC	CASSDSDSQETQYF
TRBV6-5	TRBJ1-6	NA	TRBD1	TGTGCGAAAAGTTACACGACAGGGACTGATTCACCCCTCCACTTT	CAKSYTTGTDSPLHF
TRBV5-4	TRBJ2-6	NA	NA	TGTGTCAGTAGCCCTGGTGCAGGGCCTCCCTCTGGGGCCAACGTCCTGACTTTC	CVSSPGAGPPSGANVLTF
TRBV5-5	TRBJ1-5	NA	NA	TGTGCCAGCAGCCCGGTGGGGAGATCCAATCAGCCCCAGCATTTT	CASSPVGRSNQPQHF
TRBV11-2	TRBJ2-6	NA	NA	TGTGCCAGCAGTACTATCACTGGGGCCAACGTGCCGACTTTC	CASSTITGANVPTF
TRBV6-5	TRBJ2-7	NA	NA	TGTGTCAGCAGTTACTCTCCATCGACCGTCGAGCAGTACTTC	CVSSYSPSTVEQYF
TRBV20-1	TRBJ2-7	NA	TRBD2	TGCAGTGATATTTCAGCGGGGGGTCCCTGCGAGGAATACTTC	CSDISAGGPCEEYF
TRBV11-3	TRBJ2-2	once	TRBD2	TGTGCAAGCAGCTCCATGGGAGCGGGAGGTTACAGAGCAGGGGAGCTGTTTTTT	CASSSMGAGGYRAGELFF
TRBV12-3/TRBV12-4	TRBJ1-1	NA	NA	TGTGCCTGCAGTTTCCCAGGGATACTGAACTCTGGAGCTTTCTTT	CACSFPGILNSGAFF
TRBV4-3	TRBJ1-4	NA	NA	TGCGCCAGCAGCCAAGACAGTGCGACTAATGAAAAACTGTTCTTT	CASSQDSATNEKLFF